This T cell receptor (beta chain) originates from a study of shared clonotypes between healthy human individuals. Here immunoSEQ multiplex PCR was the method, and the copy in TCRdb shows in-frame clones only, minus some. In the table there are around 700,000 clones, roughly 78% of which are singletons. The source is a woman between 25 and 40 years old in good health. Sequences were obtained from memory CD4+ T cells sorted from blood. Subset noted: CD45RA-negative fraction.

The CDR3, as DNA: TGTGCCAGCAGCAAAAAACTAGCGGGGAGCACAGATACGCAGTATTTT. Amino acid sequence: CASSKKLAGSTDTQYF. This rearrangement joins TRBV4-2 to TRBJ2-3; 10 bases match TRBD2. After removal of 5 bases from V and 0 bases from J, the junction contained 5 bases not matched to a gene. The CDR3 contains 16 residues. CDR1 LGHNA and CDR2 YNFKEQ come from the germline V gene.